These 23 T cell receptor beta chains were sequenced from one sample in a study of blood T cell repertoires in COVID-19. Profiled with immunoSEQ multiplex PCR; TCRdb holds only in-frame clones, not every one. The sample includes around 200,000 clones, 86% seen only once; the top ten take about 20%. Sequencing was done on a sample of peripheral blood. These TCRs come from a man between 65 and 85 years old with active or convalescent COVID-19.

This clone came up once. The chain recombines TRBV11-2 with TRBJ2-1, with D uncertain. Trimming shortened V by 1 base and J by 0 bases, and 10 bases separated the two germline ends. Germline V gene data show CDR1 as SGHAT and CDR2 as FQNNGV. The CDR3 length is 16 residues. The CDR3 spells CASSLAQQSSYNEQFF. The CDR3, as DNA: TGTGCCAGCAGCTTAGCCCAACAAAGCTCCTACAATGAGCAGTTCTTC.

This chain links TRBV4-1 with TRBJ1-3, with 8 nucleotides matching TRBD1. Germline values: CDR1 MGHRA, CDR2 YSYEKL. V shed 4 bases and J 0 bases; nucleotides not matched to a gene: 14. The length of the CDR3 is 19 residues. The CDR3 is CASSPRGRQGRFSGNTIYF. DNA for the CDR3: TGCGCCAGCAGCCCCCGGGGTCGACAGGGGAGATTCTCTGGAAACACCATATATTTT.

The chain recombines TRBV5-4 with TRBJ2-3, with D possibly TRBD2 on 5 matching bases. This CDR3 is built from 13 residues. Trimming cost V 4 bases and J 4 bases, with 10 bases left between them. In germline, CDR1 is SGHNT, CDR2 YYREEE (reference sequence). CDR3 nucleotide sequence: TGTGCCAGCAGCCGGGATCAGGCAGATACGCAGTATTTT. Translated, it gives CASSRDQADTQYF.

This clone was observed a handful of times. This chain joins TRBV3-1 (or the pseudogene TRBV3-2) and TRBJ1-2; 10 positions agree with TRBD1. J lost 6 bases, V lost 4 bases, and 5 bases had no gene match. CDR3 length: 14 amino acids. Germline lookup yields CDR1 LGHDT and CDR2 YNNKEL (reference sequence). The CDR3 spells CASSRRDRGHGYTF. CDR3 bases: TGTGCCAGCAGCCGGCGGGACAGGGGCCATGGCTACACCTTC.

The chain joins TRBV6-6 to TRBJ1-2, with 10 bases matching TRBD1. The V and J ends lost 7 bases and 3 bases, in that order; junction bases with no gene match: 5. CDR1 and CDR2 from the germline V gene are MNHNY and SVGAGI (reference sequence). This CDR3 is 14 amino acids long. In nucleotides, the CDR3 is TGTGCCAGCAACAGACAGGGGGCGGACTATGGCTACACCTTC. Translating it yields CASNRQGADYGYTF.

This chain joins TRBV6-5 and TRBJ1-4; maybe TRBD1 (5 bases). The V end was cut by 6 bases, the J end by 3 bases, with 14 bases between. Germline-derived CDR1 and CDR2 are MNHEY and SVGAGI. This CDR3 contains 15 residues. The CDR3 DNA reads TGTGCCAGCAGCAACAACGGGGGGGCTAATGAAAAACTGTTTTTT. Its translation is CASSNNGGANEKLFF.

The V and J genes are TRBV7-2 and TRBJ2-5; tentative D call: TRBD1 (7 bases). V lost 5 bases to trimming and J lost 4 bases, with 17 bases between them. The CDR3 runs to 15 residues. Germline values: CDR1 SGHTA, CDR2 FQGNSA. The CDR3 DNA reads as TGTGCCAGCAGCGTCTTCGGCCAGGGGGGAGAGACCCAGTACTTC. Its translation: CASSVFGQGGETQYF.

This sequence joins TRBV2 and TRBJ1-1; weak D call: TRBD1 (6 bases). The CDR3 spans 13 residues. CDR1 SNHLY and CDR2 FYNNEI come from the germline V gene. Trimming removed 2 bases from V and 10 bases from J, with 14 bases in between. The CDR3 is CASSESPGVGAFF. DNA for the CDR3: TGTGCCAGCAGTGAATCTCCAGGGGTCGGAGCTTTCTTT.

The CDR3 nucleotides are TGTGCCAGTAGAGACAGGGGACGACAGGGTACGCAGTATTTT. It yields the protein CASRDRGRQGTQYF. The V and J genes are TRBV19 and TRBJ2-3; TRBD1 matches at 8 bases. The CDR3 contains 14 residues. The germline V gene has CDR1 LNHDA and CDR2 SQIVND (reference sequence). J lost 8 bases, V lost 6 bases, and 10 bases had no gene match.

CDR3 nucleotides: TGTGCCAGCTCACCTGGAGGACGGGAGGGCACTGAAGCTTTCTTT. Amino acids: CASSPGGREGTEAFF. This chain uses TRBV18 with TRBJ1-1; D not certain. Germline lookup yields CDR1 KGHSH and CDR2 LQKENI. The V and J ends lost 3 bases and 4 bases respectively, with 15 bases between them. The CDR3 sequence is 15 residues long.

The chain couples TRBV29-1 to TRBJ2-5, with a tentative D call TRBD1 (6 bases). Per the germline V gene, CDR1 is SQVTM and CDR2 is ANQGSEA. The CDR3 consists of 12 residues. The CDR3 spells CGYREYQETQYF. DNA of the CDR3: TGCGGTTACAGGGAGTACCAAGAGACCCAGTACTTC.

CDR3 sequence (DNA): TGTGCCAGCAGCTTAGCCCCGAGCTCCTACAATGAGCAGTTCTTC. Amino acid sequence: CASSLAPSSYNEQFF. This chain joins TRBV11-2 and TRBJ2-1; D is unclear. Germline CDR1 is SGHAT and CDR2 is FQNNGV. Trimming took 1 base from V and 0 from J, leaving 7 bases between them. This CDR3 is built from 15 residues. Full variable domain (outside the CDR3, taken from reference TRBV11-2 and TRBJ2-1): EAGVAQSPRYKIIEKRQSVAFWCNPISGHATLYWYQQILGQGPKLLIQFQNNGVVDDSQLPKDRFSAERLKGVDSTLKIQPAKLEDSAVYLCASSLAPSSYNEQFFGPGTRLTVL.

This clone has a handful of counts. The CDR3 bases are TGCAGCGTTGAGATGGGTGGAGGGACCGGGGAGCTGTTTTTT. Translated: CSVEMGGGTGELFF. This chain links TRBV29-1 with TRBJ2-2, with D perhaps matching TRBD2 (6 bases). CDR3 length: 14 amino acids. V lost 3 bases, J lost 5 bases, and 13 bases lay in between. Looked up from germline, CDR1 is SQVTM and CDR2 is ANQGSEA.

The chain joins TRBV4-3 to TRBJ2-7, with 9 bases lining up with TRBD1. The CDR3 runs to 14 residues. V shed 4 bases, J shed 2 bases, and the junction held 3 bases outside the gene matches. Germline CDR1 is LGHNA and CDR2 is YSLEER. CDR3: CASSPGTGTYEQYF. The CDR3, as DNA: TGCGCCAGCAGCCCCGGGACAGGGACCTACGAGCAGTACTTC.

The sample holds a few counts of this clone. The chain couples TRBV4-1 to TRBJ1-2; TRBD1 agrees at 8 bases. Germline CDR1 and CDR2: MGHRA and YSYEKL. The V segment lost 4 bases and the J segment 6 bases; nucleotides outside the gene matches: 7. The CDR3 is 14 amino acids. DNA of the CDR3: TGCGCCAGCAGCCCCCAGGGGGCGAGAGATGGCTACACCTTC. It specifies CASSPQGARDGYTF.

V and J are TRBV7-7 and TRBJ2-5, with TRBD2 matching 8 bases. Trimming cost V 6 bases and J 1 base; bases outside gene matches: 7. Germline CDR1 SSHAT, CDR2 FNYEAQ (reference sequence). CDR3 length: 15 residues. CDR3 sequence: CASSSAAGAQETQYF. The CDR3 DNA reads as TGTGCCAGCAGTTCCGCAGCGGGGGCCCAAGAGACCCAGTACTTC. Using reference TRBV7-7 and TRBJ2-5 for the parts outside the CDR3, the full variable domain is GAGVSQSPRYKVTKRGQDVTLRCDPISSHATLYWYQQALGQGPEFLTYFNYEAQPDKSGLPSDRFSAERPEGSISTLTIQRTEQRDSAMYRCASSSAAGAQETQYFGPGTRLLVL.

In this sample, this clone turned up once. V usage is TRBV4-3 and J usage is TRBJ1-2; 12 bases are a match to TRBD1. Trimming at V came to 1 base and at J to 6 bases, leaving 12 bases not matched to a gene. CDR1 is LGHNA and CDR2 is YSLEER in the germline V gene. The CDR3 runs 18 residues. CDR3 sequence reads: CASSQVVGGTGGTDGYTF. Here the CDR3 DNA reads TGCGCCAGCAGCCAAGTAGTGGGTGGGACAGGGGGCACGGATGGCTACACCTTC.

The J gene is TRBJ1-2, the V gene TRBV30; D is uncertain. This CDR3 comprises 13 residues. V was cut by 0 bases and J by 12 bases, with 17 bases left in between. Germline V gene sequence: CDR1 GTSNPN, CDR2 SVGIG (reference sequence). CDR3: CAWSVESGMRNTF. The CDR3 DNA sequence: TGTGCCTGGAGTGTAGAATCGGGGATGCGGAACACCTTC. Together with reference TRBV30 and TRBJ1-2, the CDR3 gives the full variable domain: SQTIHQWPATLVQPVGSPLSLECTVEGTSNPNLYWYRQAAGRGLQLLFYSVGIGQISSEVPQNLSASRPQDRQFILSSKKLLLSDSGFYLCAWSVESGMRNTFGSGTRLTVV.

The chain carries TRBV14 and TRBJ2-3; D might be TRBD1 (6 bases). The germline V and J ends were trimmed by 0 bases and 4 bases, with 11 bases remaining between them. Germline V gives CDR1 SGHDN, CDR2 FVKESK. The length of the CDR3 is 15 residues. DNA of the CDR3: TGTGCCAGCAGCCAAGACAGGGGAGTCCCAGATACGCAGTATTTT. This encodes CASSQDRGVPDTQYF.

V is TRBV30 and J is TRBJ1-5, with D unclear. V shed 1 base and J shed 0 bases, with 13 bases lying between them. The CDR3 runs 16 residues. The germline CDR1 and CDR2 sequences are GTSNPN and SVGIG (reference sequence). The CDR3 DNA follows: TGTGCCTGGAGTGGCCCTCTCGCCTATAGCAATCAGCCCCAGCATTTT. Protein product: CAWSGPLAYSNQPQHF.

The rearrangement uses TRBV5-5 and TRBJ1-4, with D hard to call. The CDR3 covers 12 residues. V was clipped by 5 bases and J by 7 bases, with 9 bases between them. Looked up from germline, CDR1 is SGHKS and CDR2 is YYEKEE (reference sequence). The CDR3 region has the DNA TGTGCCAGCAGTCGCTCCAGTGAAAAACTGTTTTTT. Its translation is CASSRSSEKLFF.

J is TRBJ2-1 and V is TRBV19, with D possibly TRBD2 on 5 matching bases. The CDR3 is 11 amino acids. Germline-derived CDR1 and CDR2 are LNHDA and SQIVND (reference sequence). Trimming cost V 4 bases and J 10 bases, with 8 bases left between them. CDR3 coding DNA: TGTGCCAGTAGTACATCGGGGGAGCAGTTCTTC. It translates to CASSTSGEQFF.

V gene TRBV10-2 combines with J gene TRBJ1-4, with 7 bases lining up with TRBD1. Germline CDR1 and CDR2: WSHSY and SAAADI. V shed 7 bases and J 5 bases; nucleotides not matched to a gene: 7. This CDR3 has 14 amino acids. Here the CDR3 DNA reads TGCGCCAGCACTCCGGGACAGACAAATGAAAAACTGTTTTTT. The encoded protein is CASTPGQTNEKLFF.